This TCR beta chain was recorded in a study of cytomegalovirus exposure and HLA in healthy donors. The method was immunoSEQ multiplex PCR; TCRdb's version includes in-frame clones alone and lacks a portion of them. The sample has over 250,000 clones, roughly 85% seen once; the top ten hold roughly 1%. This CDR3 comprises 11 residues. Germline loops: CDR1 SQVTM, CDR2 ANQGSEA. Trimming cost V 2 bases and J 6 bases, with 8 bases left between them. The clonotype was recovered from a woman younger than 30 in good health and CMV-seronegative. The chain joins TRBV29-1 to TRBJ2-7; TRBD1 might be the D (5 bases). Sequenced: PBMCs. The CDR3 here is CSVEKGLEQYF. DNA for the CDR3: TGCAGCGTTGAAAAGGGGCTCGAGCAGTACTTC.